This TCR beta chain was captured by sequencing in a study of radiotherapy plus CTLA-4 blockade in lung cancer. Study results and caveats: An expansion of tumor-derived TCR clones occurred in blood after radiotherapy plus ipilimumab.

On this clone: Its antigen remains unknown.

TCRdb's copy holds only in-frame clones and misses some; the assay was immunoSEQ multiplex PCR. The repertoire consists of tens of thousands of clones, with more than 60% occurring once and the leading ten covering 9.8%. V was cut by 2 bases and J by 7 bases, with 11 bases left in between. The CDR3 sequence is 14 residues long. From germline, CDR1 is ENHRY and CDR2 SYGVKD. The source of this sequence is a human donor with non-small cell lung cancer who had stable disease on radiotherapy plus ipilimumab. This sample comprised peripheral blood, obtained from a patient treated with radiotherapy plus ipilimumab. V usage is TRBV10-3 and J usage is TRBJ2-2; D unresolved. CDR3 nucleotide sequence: TGTGCCATCAGTGAGGAGCTAAGATACGGGGAGCTGTTTTTT. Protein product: CAISEELRYGELFF.